This T cell receptor beta chain was recovered during a study of shared T cell receptors in the human thymus. Generated by immunoSEQ multiplex PCR, the TCRdb table keeps only in-frame clones and is missing some. The data show approximately 400,000 clones, with 95% seen just once and 0.02% held by the top ten. The CDR3 length is 17 residues. V lost 0 bases, J lost 3 bases, and 8 bases stayed unmatched. Germline V CDR1 and CDR2: SQVTM, ANQGSEA. The V gene is TRBV29-1, the J gene TRBJ2-3; 11 bases are a match to TRBD1. The origin of this receptor is a human donor. The sample consisted of thymocytes. The CDR3 sequence is CSVEEDKDRGQTDTQYF. In DNA, the CDR3 is TGCAGCGTTGAAGAGGACAAGGACAGGGGGCAAACAGATACGCAGTATTTT.